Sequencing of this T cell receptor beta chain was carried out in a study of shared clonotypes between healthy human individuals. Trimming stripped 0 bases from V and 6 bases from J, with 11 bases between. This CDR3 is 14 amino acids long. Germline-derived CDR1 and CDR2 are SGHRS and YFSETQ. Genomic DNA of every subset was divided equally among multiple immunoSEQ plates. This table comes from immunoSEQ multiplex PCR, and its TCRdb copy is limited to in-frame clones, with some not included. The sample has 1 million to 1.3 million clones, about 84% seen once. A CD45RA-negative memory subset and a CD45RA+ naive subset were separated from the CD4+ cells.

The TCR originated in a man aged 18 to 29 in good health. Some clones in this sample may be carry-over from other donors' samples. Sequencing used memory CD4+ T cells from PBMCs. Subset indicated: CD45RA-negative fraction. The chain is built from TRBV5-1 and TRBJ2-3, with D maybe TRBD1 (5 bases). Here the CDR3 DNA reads TGCGCCAGCAGCTTGGCGTCAGGGCGGGATACGCAGTATTTT. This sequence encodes CASSLASGRDTQYF.